Listed here are 22 T cell receptor beta chains from one sample, sequenced in a study of identical twins. TCRdb used MiXCR to reprocess the 5' RACE reads, holding one entry per CDR3 protein. The table has 1.5 million to 2 million distinct CDR3 sequences, about 30% seen once. The specimen sequenced was cord blood. The origin of the receptors is a newborn girl in good health.

This clonotype was recorded a few times. The gene calls are TRBV29-1 and TRBJ2-1, with 15 bases lining up with TRBD2. Trimming at V came to 7 bases and at J to 4 bases, leaving 11 bases not matched to a gene. Germline CDR1 is SQVTM and CDR2 is ANQGSEA. This CDR3 has 17 amino acids. CDR3 sequence (DNA): TGCAGCGCCGTGGGGACTAGCGGGAGGTCCCCTTACAATGAGCAGTTCTTC. As protein: CSAVGTSGRSPYNEQFF.

The V and J genes are TRBV20-1 and TRBJ2-1; TRBD2 agrees at 14 bases. The CDR3 is 15 residues long. The germline gives CDR1 DFQATT, CDR2 SNEGSKA (reference sequence). J lost 7 bases, V lost 3 bases, and 5 bases had no gene match. CDR3 sequence: CSASGTSGSRNEQFF. The CDR3 DNA is TGCAGTGCTAGCGGGACTAGCGGGAGTCGAAATGAGCAGTTCTTC.

The chain recombines TRBV19 with TRBJ1-5; 12 positions match TRBD1. V lost 2 bases and J lost 5; bases outside the gene matches: 4. Germline CDR1 and CDR2: LNHDA and SQIVND (reference sequence). The CDR3 totals 16 residues. The CDR3 region has the DNA TGTGCCAGTAGTATATTCGGGACAGGGGGCTATCAGCCCCAGCATTTT. It translates to CASSIFGTGGYQPQHF.

This chain connects TRBV20-1 to TRBJ2-7; a weak D match, TRBD1 (6 bases). Near its end, the DNA agrees better with TRBJ2-5, so the J call may be wrong. CDR1 and CDR2 from the germline V gene are DFQATT and SNEGSKA (reference sequence). The CDR3 contains 15 residues. CDR3 residues: CSARDSWDTQETQYF. CDR3 nucleotide sequence: TGCAGTGCTAGAGATTCCTGGGACACCCAAGAGACCCAGTACTTC.

In its sample, this clonotype was seen a few times. V is TRBV12-3 or TRBV12-4 and J is TRBJ2-5, with TRBD1 identical over 11 bases. This CDR3 region has 17 residues. V shed 11 bases, J shed 6 bases, and the junction held 20 bases outside the gene matches. The CDR3 protein is CASNHWTGGRVLKTQYF. The CDR3 nucleotides read TGTGCCTCGAATCACTGGACAGGGGGCCGGGTATTGAAGACCCAGTACTTC.

The genes are TRBV3-1 and TRBJ2-1; 12 bases map to TRBD2. Trimming took 0 bases from V and 7 from J; bases not matched to a gene: 4. Germline CDR1 is LGHDT and CDR2 is YNNKEL (reference sequence). This CDR3 region has 16 residues. CDR3 amino acids: CASSQDSGLAGNEQFF. As DNA, the CDR3 is TGTGCCAGCAGCCAAGATTCCGGACTAGCGGGAAATGAGCAGTTCTTC.

To note about this clonotype: One junction end disagrees with the germline gene, perhaps due to a read error. The chain carries TRBV20-1 and TRBJ2-4, with no clear D. The J call may be incorrect, as the DNA end agrees better with TRBJ2-7. The CDR3 has 11 residues. The V gene's germline CDR1 is DFQATT and CDR2 SNEGSKA (reference sequence). CDR3 nucleotide sequence: TGCAGTTCTAGTTTCGGCTACGAGCAGTACTTC. Protein sequence: CSSSFGYEQYF.

This clonotype was counted a few times. The V and J genes are TRBV15 and TRBJ1-6; D not resolved. The germline V gene has CDR1 LNHNV and CDR2 YYDKDF (reference sequence). V was shortened by 0 bases and J by 0 bases, with 6 bases between the two germline ends. CDR3 size: 16 residues. Here the CDR3 reads CATSREGSSYNSPLHF. CDR3 in DNA: TGTGCCACCAGCAGAGAAGGCAGCTCCTATAATTCACCCCTCCACTTT.

Here the CDR3 DNA reads TGTGCCAGCAGCTTGGGGACAGTTCGAAGGATTAATTCACCCCTCCACTTT. This gives the protein CASSLGTVRRINSPLHF. This chain links TRBV5-6 with TRBJ1-6, with D perhaps matching TRBD1 (6 bases). V was trimmed by 0 bases and J by 6 bases, leaving 16 bases between them. This CDR3 spans 17 amino acids. Germline V gene lookup returns CDR1 SGHDT and CDR2 YYEEEE.

This chain joins TRBV5-1 and TRBJ1-2; D is possibly TRBD1 (6 bases). CDR3 length equals 17 residues. Trimming pared 0 bases from V and 5 bases from J, leaving 20 bases between. Looked up from germline, CDR1 is SGHRS and CDR2 is YFSETQ. The DNA of the CDR3 is TGCGCCAGCAGCTTGGGGAGACAGGTGGTCTTCGGGTATGGCTACACCTTC. Translation gives CASSLGRQVVFGYGYTF.

The chain combines TRBV12-3 or TRBV12-4 with TRBJ1-2; D might be TRBD1 (6 bases). The CDR3 length is 14 residues. Trimming removed 5 bases at V and 0 bases at J, with 10 bases between. As DNA, the CDR3 is TGTGCCAGCAGTGGACAGCCCACTAACTATGGCTACACCTTC. Its translation: CASSGQPTNYGYTF.

The chain uses TRBV27 and TRBJ2-3; 10 positions agree with TRBD2. The V segment lost 6 bases and the J segment 1 base; nucleotides outside the gene matches: 16. The CDR3 has 19 amino acids. CDR1 MNHEY and CDR2 SMNVEV come from the germline V gene (reference sequence). Here the CDR3 reads CASSPGFLAGVKGTDTQYF. The CDR3 DNA follows: TGTGCCAGCAGCCCCGGGTTCCTAGCGGGAGTCAAGGGCACAGATACGCAGTATTTT.

This clonotype was observed at least ten times. The chain has TRBV7-9 and TRBJ1-2; D remains unclear. The CDR3 has 13 residues. CDR1 SEHNR and CDR2 FQNEAQ come from the germline V gene (reference sequence). The germline V and J ends were trimmed by 1 base and 4 bases, with 7 bases remaining between them. The CDR3 spells CASSLGAAYGYTF. The CDR3 DNA is TGTGCCAGCAGCTTAGGGGCGGCCTATGGCTACACCTTC.

The CDR3 region has the DNA TGCAGCGTTGAAGATGGGCTAGCGGGAGACACCGGGGAGCTGTTTTTT. Protein: CSVEDGLAGDTGELFF. V and J are TRBV29-1 and TRBJ2-2, with 10 bases matching TRBD2. The CDR3 covers 16 residues. The V and J ends lost 0 bases and 3 bases, in that order; junction bases with no gene match: 4. Germline V gives CDR1 SQVTM, CDR2 ANQGSEA.

The rearrangement uses TRBV6-2 or TRBV6-3 and TRBJ2-3; no definite D call. Trimming removed 0 bases from V and 2 bases from J, with 6 bases in between. This CDR3 contains 14 residues. Germline CDR1 reads MNHEY; CDR2 reads SVGEGT. The DNA for the CDR3 is TGTGCCAGCAGTTACTCGGCCTTCACAGATACGCAGTATTTT. Its translation: CASSYSAFTDTQYF.

The chain links TRBV4-1 to TRBJ2-7; 8 nucleotides align to TRBD2. This CDR3 is 15 amino acids long. The trim removed 6 bases at V and 7 bases at J, leaving 14 bases unmatched. CDR1 and CDR2 from the germline V gene are MGHRA and YSYEKL. In DNA, the CDR3 is TGCGCCAGCAGATTTCTAGCGGGCCAAGGGAATGAGCAGTACTTC. Its protein is CASRFLAGQGNEQYF.

The chain is built from TRBV5-8 and TRBJ2-7, with 8 bases identical to TRBD2. CDR1 is SGHTS, CDR2 YDEGEE, per germline. V shed 0 bases and J 3 bases; nucleotides not matched to a gene: 11. This CDR3 has 17 residues. For the CDR3, the DNA is TGTGCCAGCAGCTTGGAGGAACCGGGACTAGACAACTACGAGCAGTACTTC. It encodes CASSLEEPGLDNYEQYF.

J is TRBJ2-3 and V is TRBV9; 8 bases match TRBD2. There are 15 residues in the CDR3. CDR1 and CDR2 from the germline V gene are SGDLS and YYNGEE. With V trimmed by 4 bases and J by 6 bases, 10 bases remained unmatched. The DNA of the CDR3 is TGTGCCAGCAGCTTACGGGGGGGCCTAATGGATACGCAGTATTTT. Its protein product is CASSLRGGLMDTQYF.

Worth noting for this clonotype: A read error may produce the germline difference seen at one junction end. The chain links TRBV20-1 to TRBJ1-5, with 9 bases lining up with TRBD1. Germline values: CDR1 DFQATT, CDR2 SNEGSKA (reference sequence). The CDR3 runs 16 residues. The CDR3 nucleotides read TGCAGTGCTCACCGGGACAGGGCGGGTAGCGATCAGCCCCAGCATTTT. It translates to CSAHRDRAGSDQPQHF.

This clonotype has just a few counts. As DNA, the CDR3 is TGTGCCAGCCAAGGATTCTGGACAGGGGGCGAGCAGTACTTC. It yields the protein CASQGFWTGGEQYF. The chain has TRBV14 and TRBJ2-4; 10 bases fit TRBD1. With the DNA end fitting TRBJ2-7 better, the J assignment may be wrong. The germline CDR1 and CDR2 sequences are SGHDN and FVKESK. This CDR3 spans 14 amino acids.

Only a few counts were recorded for this clonotype. This chain uses TRBV12-3 or TRBV12-4 with TRBJ2-1; 7 bases match TRBD2. Near its end, the DNA agrees better with TRBJ2-7, so the J call may be wrong. The CDR3 sequence is 18 residues long. This CDR3 is CASTGGGPSLSSYNEQYF. The CDR3 coding sequence is TGTGCCAGTACGGGGGGAGGGCCTTCCCTAAGCTCCTACAATGAGCAGTACTTC.

There are a few counts of this clonotype. The genes are TRBV3-1 and TRBJ2-3; tentatively, D is TRBD2 (5 bases). The CDR3 is 14 amino acids. Germline CDR1 and CDR2: LGHDT and YNNKEL (reference sequence). Trimming pared 5 bases from V and 1 base from J, leaving 10 bases between. The DNA of the CDR3 is TGTGCCAGCAGCAACCTCGGGGGCACAGATACGCAGTATTTT. It codes for CASSNLGGTDTQYF.